Reported below is one TCR beta chain. The data belong to a study of blood T cell repertoires in COVID-19. The ends were cut back, 1 base at V and 3 bases at J, with 6 bases in the middle. Germline values: CDR1 LGHDT, CDR2 YNNKEL (reference sequence). This CDR3 comprises 13 residues. Here immunoSEQ multiplex PCR was the method, and the copy in TCRdb shows in-frame clones only, minus some. There are about 380,000 clones in the sample; roughly 87% occur only once, and approximately 3.1% lies in the top ten. The TCR comes from a woman younger than 45 who had recovered from COVID-19. This chain links TRBV3-1 (or the pseudogene TRBV3-2) with TRBJ1-1; D is unresolved. Sequences were obtained from PBMCs or T cells enriched from blood (not recorded which). The CDR3 DNA sequence: TGTGCCAGCAGCCAAGCGGGGTACACTGAAGCTTTCTTT. Encoded protein: CASSQAGYTEAFF.